A single T cell receptor (beta chain) is shown here with its context. No antigen is known for it. The data belong to a study of radiation and T cells in renal cell carcinoma. Regarding time point: baseline pretreatment blood. Treatment denoted: 15 Gy SBRT to primary tumor, nephrectomy 4 weeks later. After SBRT, blood was collected at 2 and 4 weeks, plus baseline. The V gene lost 5 bases and the J gene lost 5 bases, with 15 bases spanning the gap. The germline CDR1 and CDR2 sequences are SGHTA and FQGNSA. The CDR3 totals 14 residues. Using immunoSEQ multiplex PCR, the repertoire was profiled, and TCRdb retains in-frame clones only, with some absent. The sample has about 150,000 clones, roughly 90% seen once. Study findings and constraints: Without pretreatment biopsies, baseline tumor clonotype presence was undetermined. In blood, top tumor clones expanded by 2 weeks, shrinking by 4.

The sample was blood, taken from a patient whose treatment included radiotherapy and nephrectomy. The TCR comes from a woman aged 70-85 years with renal cell carcinoma. The rearrangement joins TRBV7-2 to TRBJ1-1; weak D call: TRBD1 (6 bases). Here the CDR3 reads CASSINREGTEAFF. CDR3 DNA: TGTGCCAGCAGCATTAACAGGGAAGGAACTGAAGCTTTCTTT.